The 14 T cell receptor beta chains given below trace back to one sample, sequenced in a study of Tregs in tolerant kidney transplant recipients. The nonmyeloablative bone marrow transplants came from related graft donors, with transient mixed chimerism. Profiled with immunoSEQ multiplex PCR; TCRdb holds only in-frame clones, not every one. In all, the sample yields some 11,000 clones. The sample here was CD8+ T cells from blood (PBMCs), taken 24 months after the transplant. These receptors originate from a human patient who received a combined kidney and bone marrow transplant. Some of the T cells may derive from the graft donor.

Comments on this clone: The read ends 3 residues early relative to the CDR3; the germline J gene fills the gap. The genes are TRBV19 and TRBJ2-2, with D possibly matching TRBD2 (6 bases). The germline V and J ends were trimmed by 1 base and 3 bases, with 6 bases remaining between them. This CDR3 has 14 residues. The germline V gene has CDR1 LNHDA and CDR2 SQIVND (reference sequence). The CDR3 loop is CASSIGGDTGELFF. CDR3 DNA (partial): TGTGCCAGTAGTATAGGGGGGGACACCGGGGAG.

Worth noting for this clone: From the germline J gene comes the end of the CDR3, since the read stops 3 residues before it. The V gene is TRBV29-1, the J gene TRBJ2-2; unclear D gene. Germline CDR1 is SQVTM and CDR2 is ANQGSEA. The CDR3 sequence is 12 residues long. V lost 7 bases, J lost 7 bases, and 13 bases lay in between. The CDR3: CSGFQPGGELFF. The sequenced CDR3 bases are TGCAGCGGGTTCCAGCCGGGCGGGGAG.

As for this clone: The read terminates 3 residues before the CDR3 end, so the remaining end is supplied by the germline J gene. This sequence joins TRBV11-3 and TRBJ1-5; a possible D gene is TRBD1 (5 bases). This CDR3 is built from 14 residues. Trimming stripped 8 bases from V and 0 bases from J, with 11 bases between. Germline CDR1 and CDR2: SGHNT and YENEEA. The chain's CDR3 is CASGAGPSNQPQHF. The CDR3 bases that were read are TGTGCCAGCGGCGCGGGGCCTAGCAATCAGCCC. Complete variable domain (other parts from reference TRBV11-3 and TRBJ1-5): EAGVVQSPRYKIIEKKQPVAFWCNPISGHNTLYWYLQNLGQGPELLIRYENEEAVDDSQLPKDRFSAERLKGVDSTLKIQPAELGDSAVYLCASGAGPSNQPQHFGDGTRLSIL.

Note on this clone: From the germline J gene comes the end of the CDR3, since the read stops 3 residues before it. This chain links TRBV19 with TRBJ2-1; a possible D gene is TRBD2 (6 bases). This CDR3 has 16 amino acids. Germline loops: CDR1 LNHDA, CDR2 SQIVND (reference sequence). V lost 6 bases and J 8 bases, leaving 23 bases between the germline ends. The CDR3 here is CASRGVRLGDRDEQFF. The CDR3 DNA, read in part, is TGTGCCAGTAGAGGGGTCAGACTAGGGGATCGTGATGAG.

Regarding this clone: The read is 3 residues too short to cover the CDR3 end, so that end is filled in from the germline J gene. The gene calls are TRBV5-1 and TRBJ2-5, with a tentative D call TRBD1 (5 bases). Trimming left V 4 bases short and J 5 bases short, with 15 bases between. Germline V gene lookup returns CDR1 SGHRS and CDR2 YFSETQ. The CDR3 runs to 14 residues. Here the CDR3 reads CASSTQGSRETQYF. The part of the CDR3 DNA that was read is TGCGCCAGCAGCACGCAGGGTAGTAGGGAGACC.

With respect to this clone: The read ends 3 residues early relative to the CDR3; the germline J gene fills the gap. This chain links TRBV7-6 with TRBJ1-1, with 7 bases matching TRBD1. The V and J ends lost 0 bases and 6 bases, in that order; junction bases with no gene match: 4. The CDR3 runs to 14 residues. Per germline, CDR1 SGHVS and CDR2 FNYEAQ. CDR3 sequence: CASSLAGQIPEAFF. Incomplete CDR3 DNA: TGTGCCAGCAGCTTAGCGGGACAGATCCCTGAA.

As concerns this clone: The DNA ends 3 residues before the CDR3 does, and the rest of the CDR3 is filled in from the germline J gene. The chain links TRBV19 to TRBJ2-2, with D unresolved. Germline loops: CDR1 LNHDA, CDR2 SQIVND (reference sequence). This CDR3 spans 13 amino acids. V shed 7 bases and J shed 7 bases, with 13 bases lying between them. The CDR3 here is CASNSVSGGELFF. The covered CDR3 bases are TGTGCCAGTAATTCGGTTTCCGGCGGGGAG.

The DNA read from the CDR3 is TGCAGTGCTAGACCGGGACTAGCGGGAGGAGAGACC. Translation: CSARPGLAGGET. The CDR3, in full, reads CSARPGLAGGETQYF. This chain links TRBV20-1 with TRBJ2-5; 15 bases align to TRBD2. Read sequence stops 3 residues before the CDR3 end, and the germline J gene provides the missing end. Trimming removed 2 bases from V and 4 bases from J; junction bases left unmatched: 2. This CDR3 comprises 15 residues. Looked up from germline, CDR1 is DFQATT and CDR2 is SNEGSKA (reference sequence).

A remark on this clone: The read terminates 3 residues ahead of where the CDR3 ends, so the germline J gene completes it. The chain couples TRBV7-3 to TRBJ2-3; 13 bases are shared with TRBD2. The germline gives CDR1 SGHTA, CDR2 FQGTGA. Germline trimming cut 0 bases from V and 6 bases from J; bases unmatched to any gene: 3. The CDR3 has 16 amino acids. CDR3 in amino acids: CASSLTEGLAGDTQYF. The CDR3 DNA, read in part, is TGTGCCAGCAGCTTAACGGAGGGACTAGCGGGGGATACG.

A remark on this clone: The read comes to an end 3 residues before the CDR3 does, leaving the germline J gene to fill in the end. The rearrangement uses TRBV2 and TRBJ2-1; maybe TRBD1 (5 bases). Germline V gene data show CDR1 as SNHLY and CDR2 as FYNNEI. Trimming stripped 2 bases from V and 8 bases from J, with 13 bases between. The CDR3 has 14 amino acids. Partial CDR3 DNA: TGTGCCAGCAGTGAAACCAGGTTAGGGGATGAG. Encoded protein: CASSETRLGDE. The entire CDR3 sequence reads CASSETRLGDEQFF.

As concerns this clone: From the germline J gene comes the end of the CDR3, since the read stops 3 residues before it. The chain combines TRBV2 with TRBJ2-7; 9 positions match TRBD1. CDR3 size: 18 residues. V was pared by 4 bases and J by 3 bases, with 16 bases of the junction left unmatched. The germline V gene has CDR1 SNHLY and CDR2 FYNNEI. CDR3 residues: CASSGDDPSGTGIYEQYF. The sequenced CDR3 bases are TGTGCCAGCAGTGGGGACGACCCCTCCGGGACAGGGATCTACGAG. The full variable domain, completed using reference TRBV2 and TRBJ2-7, is EPEVTQTPSHQVTQMGQEVILRCVPISNHLYFYWYRQILGQKVEFLVSFYNNEISEKSEIFDDQFSVERPDGSNFTLKIRSTKLEDSAMYFCASSGDDPSGTGIYEQYFGPGTRLTVT.

On this clone: Read coverage stops 3 residues before the CDR3 terminus; the germline J gene supplies the remainder. The chain has TRBV6-2 or TRBV6-3 and TRBJ2-1; 9 nucleotides agree with TRBD1. CDR3 size: 15 residues. Germline V gene sequence: CDR1 MNHEY, CDR2 SVGEGT. J gave up 7 bases and V 6 bases, and 10 bases lay outside the gene matches. The sequenced CDR3 bases are TGTGCCAGCAGCCAGACAGGGGGGAGTTGGAATGAG. This gives the protein CASSQTGGSWNE. The whole CDR3 sequence is CASSQTGGSWNEQFF.

Its frequency marks this clone as large. The read terminates 3 residues ahead of where the CDR3 ends, so the germline J gene completes it. The rearrangement joins TRBV5-8 to TRBJ2-7; 7 bases align to TRBD1. Trimming at V came to 1 base and at J to 4 bases, leaving 5 bases not matched to a gene. This CDR3 is 14 amino acids long. In germline, CDR1 is SGHTS, CDR2 YDEGEE. The covered CDR3 bases are TGTGCCAGCAGCTTGTTCGAACAGGGGTACGAG. Residues: CASSLFEQGYE. The entire CDR3 protein is CASSLFEQGYEQYF.

Comment on this clone: The sequence runs out 3 residues before the end of the CDR3; the remainder is reconstructed from the germline J gene. The rearrangement uses TRBV7-8 and TRBJ1-1; no clear D gene. Germline V lookup: CDR1 SGHVS, CDR2 FQNEAQ. With 4 bases removed from V and 7 bases from J, the gap between germline ends came to 13 bases. The CDR3 is made up of 13 amino acids. The DNA read from the CDR3 is TGTGCCAGCAGCTCGCCACCAGAGCGTGAA. Protein sequence: CASSSPPERE. The full CDR3 sequence reads CASSSPPEREAFF.